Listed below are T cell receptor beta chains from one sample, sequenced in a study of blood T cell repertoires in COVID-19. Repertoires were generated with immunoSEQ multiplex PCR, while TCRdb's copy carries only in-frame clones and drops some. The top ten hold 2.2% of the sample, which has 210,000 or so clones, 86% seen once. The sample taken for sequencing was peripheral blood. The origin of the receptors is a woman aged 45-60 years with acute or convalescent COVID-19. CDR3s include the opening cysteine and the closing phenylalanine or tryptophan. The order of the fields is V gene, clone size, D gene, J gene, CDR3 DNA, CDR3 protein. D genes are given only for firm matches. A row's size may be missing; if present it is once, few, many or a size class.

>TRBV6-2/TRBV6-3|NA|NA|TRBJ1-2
TGTGCCAGCAGTTACTCTCTCCAGGGCTACTATGGCTACACCTTC
CASSYSLQGYYGYTF
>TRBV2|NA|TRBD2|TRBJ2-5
TGTGCCAGTAGGGACAGGCTGGGACTAGCGGATCAAGAGACCCAGTACTTC
CASRDRLGLADQETQYF
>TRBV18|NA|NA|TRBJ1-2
TGTGCCAGCTCACCTGAGGAATATGGCTACACCTTC
CASSPEEYGYTF
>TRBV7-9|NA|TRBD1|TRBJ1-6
TGTGCCAGCAGCTTAGGGTCGCCACAGGGGGCGCAGACCCTCCACTTT
CASSLGSPQGAQTLHF
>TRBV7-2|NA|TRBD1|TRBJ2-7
TGTGCCAGCAGCTGGGGACAGGGTGTCGACGAGCAGTACTTC
CASSWGQGVDEQYF
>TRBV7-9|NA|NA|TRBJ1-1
TGTGCCAGCAGCTCAACAGGGTCCCAAGTCGCTTTCTTT
CASSSTGSQVAFF
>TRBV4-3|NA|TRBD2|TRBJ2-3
TGCGCCAGCAGCCAAGATCCACTAGCGGGGTTCACAGATACGCAGTATTTT
CASSQDPLAGFTDTQYF
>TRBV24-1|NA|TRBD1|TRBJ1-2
TGTGCCACCAGTGATTCGACGGGACAGGGTTTCTATGGCTACACCTTC
CATSDSTGQGFYGYTF
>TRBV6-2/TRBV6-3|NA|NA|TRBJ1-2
TGTGCCAGCAGTTACTCGACAGCCCACTATGGCTACACCTTC
CASSYSTAHYGYTF
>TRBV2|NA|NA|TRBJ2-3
TGTGCCAGCAGTGATGACCCGGACTCTCCTAGCACAGATACGCAGTATTTT
CASSDDPDSPSTDTQYF
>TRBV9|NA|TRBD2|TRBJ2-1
TGTGCCAGCAGCCCCAGGACTAGCGGGGGCGATGAGCAGTTCTTC
CASSPRTSGGDEQFF
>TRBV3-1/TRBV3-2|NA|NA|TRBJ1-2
TGTGCCAGCAGCCCGAGATACAGGGTGTACTATGGCTACACCTTC
CASSPRYRVYYGYTF
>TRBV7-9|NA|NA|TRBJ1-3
TGTGCCAGCAGTCCAACCGGGGGGCCTGGAAACACCATATATTTT
CASSPTGGPGNTIYF
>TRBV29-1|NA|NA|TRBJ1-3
TGCAGCGTCCTCCGAGTCAATGGAAACACCATATATTTT
CSVLRVNGNTIYF
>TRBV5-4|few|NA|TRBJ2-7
TGTGCCAGCAGCCAGCCTGGGGCGGGGTCCTACGAGCAGTACTTC
CASSQPGAGSYEQYF
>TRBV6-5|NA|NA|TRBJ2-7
TGTGCCAGCAGTTACTCTTTCCTAGATTCCTACGAGCAGTACTTC
CASSYSFLDSYEQYF
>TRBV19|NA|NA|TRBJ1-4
TGTGCCAGTAGTATTAACGGGGTAGGGGGTGAAAAACTGTTTTTT
CASSINGVGGEKLFF
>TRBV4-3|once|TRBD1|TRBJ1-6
TGCGCCAGCAGCCTGGGACAGGGTAATTCACCCCTCCACTTT
CASSLGQGNSPLHF
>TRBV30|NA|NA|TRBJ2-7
TGTGCCTGGACAGGGTTTAGCCCCTACGAGCAGTACTTC
CAWTGFSPYEQYF
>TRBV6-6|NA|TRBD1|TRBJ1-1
TGTGCCAGCAGAAGACAGGGTACGGGGACTGAAGCTTTCTTT
CASRRQGTGTEAFF
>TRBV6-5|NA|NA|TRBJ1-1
TGTGCCAGCAATAGCAGGGAAAGGGCTGAAGCTTTCTTT
CASNSRERAEAFF
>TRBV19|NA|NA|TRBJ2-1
TGTGCCAGTAGTATATTTAGTCCGGGGAACAATGAGCAGTTCTTC
CASSIFSPGNNEQFF
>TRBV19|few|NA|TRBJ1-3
TGTGCCAGTAGTATAAACGCCTACTCTGGAAACACCATATATTTT
CASSINAYSGNTIYF
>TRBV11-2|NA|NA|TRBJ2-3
TGTGCCAGCAGCTTAAGGGGTTCAGATACGCAGTATTTT
CASSLRGSDTQYF
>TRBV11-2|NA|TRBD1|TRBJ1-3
TGTGCCAGCAGCGGACAGGGGTGGTCTGGAAACACCATATATTTT
CASSGQGWSGNTIYF
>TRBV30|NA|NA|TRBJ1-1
TGTGCCTGGAGTGCACTCAGGGACACTGAAGCTTTCTTT
CAWSALRDTEAFF
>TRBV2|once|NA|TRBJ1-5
TGTGCCAGCAGTTGGGGAGGGGGAGGCAACAATCAGCCCCAGCATTTT
CASSWGGGGNNQPQHF
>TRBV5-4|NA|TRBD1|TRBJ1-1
TGTGCCAGCAGCCCTGGACAGGGGGGCACTGAAGCTTTCTTT
CASSPGQGGTEAFF
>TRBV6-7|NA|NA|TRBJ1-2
TGTGCCAGCGGGCCATATGGCTACACCTTC
CASGPYGYTF
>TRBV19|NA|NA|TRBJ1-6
TGTGCCAGTAGTCCGTCAGGGCTCATCAAGGGGGTTTCACCCCTCCACTTT
CASSPSGLIKGVSPLHF
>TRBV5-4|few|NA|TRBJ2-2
TGTGCCAGCAGCCGGGAAACGAACACCGGGGAGCTGTTTTTT
CASSRETNTGELFF
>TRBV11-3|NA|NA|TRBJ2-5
TGTGCCAGCAGCTTAGGCGGGGACCAGTACTTC
CASSLGGDQYF
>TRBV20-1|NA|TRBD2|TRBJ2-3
TGCAGTGCTAGTTCTTCCGGGACTAGCGGGAGAACGGCAGATACGCAGTATTTT
CSASSSGTSGRTADTQYF
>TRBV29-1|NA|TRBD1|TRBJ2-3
TGCAGCGTAGAGGGACAGTCCACAGATACGCAGTATTTT
CSVEGQSTDTQYF
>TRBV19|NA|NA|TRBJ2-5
TGTGCCAGTAGTATAGCGGGATGGGAGACCCAGTACTTC
CASSIAGWETQYF
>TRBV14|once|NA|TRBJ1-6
TGTGCCTGTGCGGCAGGGGTTAATTCACCCCTCCACTTT
CACAAGVNSPLHF
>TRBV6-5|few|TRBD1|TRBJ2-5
TGTGCCAGCATCCGGGACAGGGGCCAAGAGACCCAGTACTTC
CASIRDRGQETQYF
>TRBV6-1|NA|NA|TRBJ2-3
TGTGCCAGCAGTGAACGGGGGTCCACAGATACGCAGTATTTT
CASSERGSTDTQYF
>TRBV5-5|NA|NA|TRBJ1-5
TGTGCCAGCAGCTTGACCGACTATAGCAATCAGCCCCAGCATTTT
CASSLTDYSNQPQHF
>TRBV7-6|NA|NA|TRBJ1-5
TGTGCCAGCAGCTTAGACGCAGACAGGAGTGATCAGCCCCAGCATTTT
CASSLDADRSDQPQHF
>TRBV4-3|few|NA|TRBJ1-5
TGCGCCAGCAGCCAAGATCCCGCGGGGGTATACAATCAGCCCCAGCATTTT
CASSQDPAGVYNQPQHF
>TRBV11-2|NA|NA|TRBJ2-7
TGTGCCAGCAGCTTCTTTAGTGGCACGGGGATCTCCTACGAGCAGTACTTC
CASSFFSGTGISYEQYF
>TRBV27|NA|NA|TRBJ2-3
TGTGCCAGCAGTCTCTTACCACCATTACAGGGGGGGGTCACAGATACGCAGTATTTT
CASSLLPPLQGGVTDTQYF
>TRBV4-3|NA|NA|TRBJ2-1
TGCGCCAGCAGCCAAGTAGGTAGCGTAGTCCCTTGTTGGCAGTTCTTC
CASSQVGSVVPCWQFF
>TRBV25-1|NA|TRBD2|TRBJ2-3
TGTGCCAGCAGTGATCTAGCGGGATATACCACAGATACGCAGTATTTT
CASSDLAGYTTDTQYF
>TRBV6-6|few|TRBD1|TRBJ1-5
TGTGCCAGCAGTTACTCCAGGGGGTTTAATCAGCCCCAGCATTTT
CASSYSRGFNQPQHF